This is a list of T cell receptor beta chains from one sample in a study of Ad26.COV2.S vaccination and SARS-CoV-2 variants. Assay used: immunoSEQ multiplex PCR; TCRdb lists only in-frame clones, some missing. Among hundreds of thousands of clones listed, about 90% were seen once. Sequenced material: peripheral blood, taken in a trial of Ad26.COV2.S vaccine versus placebo. The receptor source for this set is a person aged 18 to 65 who received the Ad26.COV2.S COVID-19 vaccine or a placebo. The CDR3 runs from the conserved cysteine through the conserved F or W. The order of the fields is clone size, V gene, D gene, J gene, CDR3 protein, CDR3 DNA. A D gene is named only where the DNA matches it firmly. Where a row states a size, it is once, few, many or the class of an expanded clone; other rows omit it.

clone size: .; V gene: TRBV6-5; D gene: .; J gene: TRBJ1-1; CDR3 protein: CASSFLGGGTEAFF; CDR3 DNA: TGTGCCAGCAGTTTCCTTGGAGGGGGCACTGAAGCTTTCTTT
clone size: .; V gene: TRBV2; D gene: TRBD1; J gene: TRBJ2-2; CDR3 protein: CASKGTGDGGELFF; CDR3 DNA: TGTGCCAGCAAAGGGACAGGGGATGGCGGGGAGCTGTTTTTT
clone size: .; V gene: TRBV30; D gene: .; J gene: TRBJ2-7; CDR3 protein: CAWSVRGTLVRVEQYF; CDR3 DNA: TGTGCCTGGAGTGTAAGGGGGACACTGGTAAGAGTAGAGCAGTACTTC
clone size: .; V gene: TRBV5-1; D gene: .; J gene: TRBJ1-1; CDR3 protein: CASSFRRMNTEAFF; CDR3 DNA: TGCGCCAGCAGCTTTAGGCGTATGAACACTGAAGCTTTCTTT
clone size: .; V gene: TRBV5-6; D gene: .; J gene: TRBJ2-7; CDR3 protein: CASSLIGVYEQYF; CDR3 DNA: TGTGCCAGCAGCTTAATAGGGGTCTACGAGCAGTACTTC
clone size: .; V gene: TRBV11-2; D gene: TRBD1; J gene: TRBJ1-1; CDR3 protein: CASSQGTGGLTEAFF; CDR3 DNA: TGTGCCAGCAGCCAAGGGACAGGGGGATTGACTGAAGCTTTCTTT
clone size: .; V gene: TRBV19; D gene: TRBD1; J gene: TRBJ2-7; CDR3 protein: CASSAAGGDEQYF; CDR3 DNA: TGTGCCAGTAGTGCGGCAGGGGGCGACGAGCAGTACTTC
clone size: .; V gene: TRBV19; D gene: TRBD1; J gene: TRBJ2-1; CDR3 protein: CASSLRTGDTDNEQFF; CDR3 DNA: TGTGCCAGTAGCTTACGGACAGGCGACACGGACAATGAGCAGTTCTTC
clone size: .; V gene: TRBV5-1; D gene: TRBD1; J gene: TRBJ1-1; CDR3 protein: CASSVDRGGTEAFF; CDR3 DNA: TGCGCCAGCAGCGTCGACAGGGGAGGGACTGAAGCTTTCTTT
clone size: .; V gene: TRBV6-2/TRBV6-3; D gene: .; J gene: TRBJ2-1; CDR3 protein: CASSYGGSYNEQFF; CDR3 DNA: TGTGCCAGCAGTTATGGGGGCTCCTACAATGAGCAGTTCTTC
clone size: .; V gene: TRBV5-1; D gene: .; J gene: TRBJ2-2; CDR3 protein: CASSLDTNTGELFF; CDR3 DNA: TGCGCCAGCAGTTTGGACACAAACACCGGGGAGCTGTTTTTT
clone size: once; V gene: TRBV19; D gene: .; J gene: TRBJ2-5; CDR3 protein: CASSMSSAQETQYF; CDR3 DNA: TGTGCCAGTAGTATGTCTAGCGCCCAAGAGACCCAGTACTTC
clone size: .; V gene: TRBV6-6; D gene: .; J gene: TRBJ1-3; CDR3 protein: CASSYALSSGNTIYF; CDR3 DNA: TGTGCCAGCAGTTACGCCCTCAGCTCTGGAAACACCATATATTTT
clone size: .; V gene: TRBV10-3; D gene: .; J gene: TRBJ1-2; CDR3 protein: CAISESRGGNPGYTF; CDR3 DNA: TGTGCCATCAGTGAGTCGAGGGGGGGGAATCCTGGCTACACCTTC
clone size: .; V gene: TRBV29-1; D gene: .; J gene: TRBJ1-3; CDR3 protein: CSVVRGGNTIYF; CDR3 DNA: TGCAGCGTTGTGAGGGGTGGAAACACCATATATTTT
clone size: .; V gene: TRBV9; D gene: .; J gene: TRBJ1-2; CDR3 protein: CASSVYSASNYGYTF; CDR3 DNA: TGTGCCAGCAGCGTCTACAGTGCCTCTAACTATGGCTACACCTTC
clone size: .; V gene: TRBV4-3; D gene: .; J gene: TRBJ1-3; CDR3 protein: CASSQGWRWSGNTIYF; CDR3 DNA: TGCGCCAGCAGCCAAGGGTGGAGGTGGTCTGGAAACACCATATATTTT
clone size: .; V gene: TRBV7-8; D gene: .; J gene: TRBJ1-4; CDR3 protein: CASSPGGGINEKLFF; CDR3 DNA: TGTGCCAGCAGCCCAGGCGGGGGAATTAATGAAAAACTGTTTTTT
clone size: once; V gene: TRBV23-1; D gene: .; J gene: TRBJ1-1; CDR3 protein: CASSQSVNRTNSLGSTEAFF; CDR3 DNA: TGCGCCAGCAGTCAATCGGTCAACAGGACAAACTCTTTGGGTAGCACTGAAGCTTTCTTT
clone size: few; V gene: TRBV15; D gene: TRBD1; J gene: TRBJ1-2; CDR3 protein: CATSKGQGAGGYTF; CDR3 DNA: TGTGCCACCAGCAAGGGACAGGGGGCCGGTGGCTACACCTTC
clone size: .; V gene: TRBV5-4; D gene: .; J gene: TRBJ2-2; CDR3 protein: CASSLGNPRNTGELFF; CDR3 DNA: TGTGCCAGCAGCTTGGGGAACCCGAGGAACACCGGGGAGCTGTTTTTT
clone size: .; V gene: TRBV30; D gene: .; J gene: TRBJ1-6; CDR3 protein: CAWSVGEPLHF; CDR3 DNA: TGTGCCTGGAGTGTGGGGGAGCCCCTCCACTTT
clone size: .; V gene: TRBV7-3; D gene: TRBD1; J gene: TRBJ2-3; CDR3 protein: CASSLQGQSTDTQYF; CDR3 DNA: TGTGCCAGCAGCTTACAGGGACAGAGCACAGATACGCAGTATTTT
clone size: .; V gene: TRBV7-2; D gene: TRBD1; J gene: TRBJ2-3; CDR3 protein: CASRQGALDTQYF; CDR3 DNA: TGTGCCAGCAGACAGGGGGCGCTTGATACGCAGTATTTT
clone size: .; V gene: TRBV3-1/TRBV3-2; D gene: TRBD2; J gene: TRBJ2-7; CDR3 protein: CASSIAGGPYEQYF; CDR3 DNA: TGTGCCAGCAGCATAGCGGGAGGGCCCTACGAGCAGTACTTC
clone size: .; V gene: TRBV19; D gene: .; J gene: TRBJ2-7; CDR3 protein: CASHDPGLVKYF; CDR3 DNA: TGTGCTTCGCACGACCCCGGTCTAGTTAAGTACTTC
clone size: .; V gene: TRBV11-2; D gene: .; J gene: TRBJ1-3; CDR3 protein: CASSLDHSSGNTIYF; CDR3 DNA: TGTGCCAGCAGCTTAGATCACAGCTCTGGAAACACCATATATTTT
clone size: .; V gene: TRBV7-9; D gene: .; J gene: TRBJ2-5; CDR3 protein: CASSLALSAETQYF; CDR3 DNA: TGTGCCAGCAGCTTAGCGCTCTCGGCAGAGACCCAGTACTTC
clone size: .; V gene: TRBV7-2; D gene: .; J gene: TRBJ1-1; CDR3 protein: CASSLRQYNTEAFF; CDR3 DNA: TGTGCCAGCAGCCTGAGACAGTACAACACTGAAGCTTTCTTT
clone size: .; V gene: TRBV7-9; D gene: TRBD1; J gene: TRBJ1-2; CDR3 protein: CASSIPGGDGYTF; CDR3 DNA: TGTGCCAGCAGCATACCAGGGGGGGATGGCTACACCTTC
clone size: .; V gene: TRBV29-1; D gene: TRBD2; J gene: TRBJ2-1; CDR3 protein: CSVEVPGGGDYNEQFF; CDR3 DNA: TGCAGCGTTGAGGTCCCAGGCGGGGGGGACTACAATGAGCAGTTCTTC
clone size: .; V gene: TRBV5-1; D gene: .; J gene: TRBJ2-1; CDR3 protein: CASSLSWAARSYNEQFF; CDR3 DNA: TGCGCCAGCAGCTTGAGTTGGGCGGCTCGTTCCTACAATGAGCAGTTCTTC
clone size: .; V gene: TRBV10-3; D gene: .; J gene: TRBJ1-3; CDR3 protein: CAIGQSGNTIYF; CDR3 DNA: TGTGCCATTGGACAGTCGGGAAACACCATATATTTT
clone size: .; V gene: TRBV5-1; D gene: TRBD2; J gene: TRBJ2-7; CDR3 protein: CASSLSGSFHEQYF; CDR3 DNA: TGCGCCAGCAGCTTAAGCGGGAGCTTCCACGAGCAGTACTTC
clone size: .; V gene: TRBV27; D gene: TRBD1; J gene: TRBJ2-7; CDR3 protein: CASSLRDSYEQYF; CDR3 DNA: TGTGCCAGCAGTTTAAGGGACAGCTACGAGCAGTACTTC
clone size: .; V gene: TRBV6-5; D gene: .; J gene: TRBJ2-3; CDR3 protein: CASSSLARGTDTQYF; CDR3 DNA: TGTGCCAGCAGTTCTCTAGCGAGGGGCACAGATACGCAGTATTTT
clone size: .; V gene: TRBV5-1; D gene: .; J gene: TRBJ1-4; CDR3 protein: CASSRELNEKLFF; CDR3 DNA: TGCGCCAGCAGCCGCGAACTTAATGAAAAACTGTTTTTT
clone size: .; V gene: TRBV5-5; D gene: TRBD1; J gene: TRBJ1-2; CDR3 protein: CASSSGTVYGYTF; CDR3 DNA: TGTGCCAGCAGCTCCGGGACAGTCTATGGCTACACCTTC
clone size: once; V gene: TRBV5-4; D gene: .; J gene: TRBJ2-3; CDR3 protein: CASSPPGADTQYF; CDR3 DNA: TGTGCCAGCAGCCCCCCAGGGGCAGATACGCAGTATTTT
clone size: .; V gene: TRBV19; D gene: .; J gene: TRBJ1-3; CDR3 protein: CASSMMISGNTIYF; CDR3 DNA: TGTGCCAGTAGTATGATGATCTCTGGAAACACCATATATTTT
clone size: .; V gene: TRBV6-5; D gene: TRBD1; J gene: TRBJ2-7; CDR3 protein: CASRLGQGGTSEQYF; CDR3 DNA: TGTGCCAGCAGACTAGGACAGGGAGGTACTAGCGAGCAGTACTTC
clone size: .; V gene: TRBV28; D gene: .; J gene: TRBJ2-2; CDR3 protein: CAIPGPLNTGELFF; CDR3 DNA: TGTGCCATCCCAGGGCCGCTCAACACCGGGGAGCTGTTTTTT
clone size: .; V gene: TRBV7-8; D gene: .; J gene: TRBJ2-1; CDR3 protein: CASSLAEESNEQFF; CDR3 DNA: TGTGCCAGCAGCTTAGCTGAGGAGAGCAATGAGCAGTTCTTC
clone size: .; V gene: TRBV12-3/TRBV12-4; D gene: .; J gene: TRBJ2-7; CDR3 protein: CASSLGTPYEQYF; CDR3 DNA: TGTGCCAGCAGTTTGGGGACCCCCTACGAGCAGTACTTC
clone size: once; V gene: TRBV18; D gene: TRBD1; J gene: TRBJ1-2; CDR3 protein: CASSSRTGDYGYTF; CDR3 DNA: TGTGCCAGCTCATCCCGGACAGGAGACTATGGCTACACCTTC
clone size: .; V gene: TRBV19; D gene: TRBD1; J gene: TRBJ1-5; CDR3 protein: CASDLGGYSNQPQHF; CDR3 DNA: TGTGCCAGTGACCTAGGGGGCTATAGCAATCAGCCCCAGCATTTT
clone size: .; V gene: TRBV24-1; D gene: .; J gene: TRBJ2-1; CDR3 protein: CATSDLRGGSVNEQFF; CDR3 DNA: TGTGCCACCAGTGATTTAAGGGGGGGGTCTGTCAATGAGCAGTTCTTC
clone size: .; V gene: TRBV5-6; D gene: .; J gene: TRBJ1-1; CDR3 protein: CASSLGGRDTEAFF; CDR3 DNA: TGTGCCAGCAGCTTGGGAGGGAGGGACACTGAAGCTTTCTTT
clone size: .; V gene: TRBV10-3; D gene: .; J gene: TRBJ2-7; CDR3 protein: CAISETGSYEQYF; CDR3 DNA: TGTGCCATCAGTGAGACTGGATCCTACGAGCAGTACTTC
clone size: .; V gene: TRBV2; D gene: TRBD2; J gene: TRBJ2-4; CDR3 protein: CASRGLANIQYF; CDR3 DNA: TGTGCCAGCAGGGGACTAGCAAACATTCAGTACTTC
clone size: once; V gene: TRBV5-5; D gene: .; J gene: TRBJ1-3; CDR3 protein: CASSLGGSGNTIYF; CDR3 DNA: TGTGCCAGCAGCTTGGGCGGCTCTGGAAACACCATATATTTT